This T cell receptor beta chain was sequenced during a study of shared clonotypes between healthy human individuals. Study summary: Donor composition was a couple of women and a few men, aged 18 to 49.

Germline CDR1 SGHRS, CDR2 YFSETQ. This CDR3 region has 13 residues. V shed 1 base and J shed 5 bases, with 10 bases lying between them. Bulk PBMC genomic DNA spanned ten immunoSEQ deep plates. The protocol was immunoSEQ multiplex PCR, while the TCRdb copy is restricted to in-frame clones and leaves out a portion. The sample holds hundreds of thousands of clones, over 60% seen once. Adult donors, all healthy and HIV-negative, had no recent acute infections or vaccinations. Donors comprised only Caucasian adults living in Nashville, Tennessee. The TCR originated in a middle-aged woman in good health. Some clones in this sample may be carry-over from other donors' samples. Specimen: PBMCs. The chain is built from TRBV5-1 and TRBJ2-7; D ambiguous. In nucleotides, the CDR3 is TGCGCCAGCAGCTTGAACGACGACGACGAGCAGTACTTC. Encoded protein: CASSLNDDDEQYF.